Listed below are T cell receptor beta chains from one sample, sequenced in a study of identical twins. TCRdb passed the 5' RACE reads through MiXCR, listing each CDR3 protein once. In the table there are about 200,000 distinct CDR3 sequences, 10% of which are singletons. Input material: memory T cells sorted from blood. These receptors all stem from a middle-aged man in good health. Both conserved end residues are part of each CDR3. The D gene is left open where the match is weak. For some rows the clone size is stated as once, few or many, or as a class when expanded; others skip it.

V gene,D gene,clone size,J gene,CDR3 protein,CDR3 DNA
TRBV5-1,NA,many,TRBJ2-5,CASSWDSRDAGETQYF,TGCGCCAGCAGCTGGGATAGTCGGGACGCGGGGGAGACCCAGTACTTC
TRBV25-1,NA,few,TRBJ1-2,CLNRDTQSHGYTF,TGTTTAAATCGGGACACCCAGAGTCATGGCTACACCTTC
TRBV6-2/TRBV6-3,NA,NA,TRBJ2-6,CASSYSVGGANVLTF,TGTGCCAGCAGTTATTCGGTCGGTGGGGCCAACGTCCTGACTTTC
TRBV5-1,NA,many,TRBJ1-6,CASSFTGGYEPLHF,TGCGCCAGCAGCTTTACAGGAGGTTATGAACCCCTCCACTTT
TRBV7-2,NA,NA,TRBJ2-7,CASSFARGDEQYF,TGTGCCAGCAGCTTTGCTCGAGGGGACGAGCAGTACTTC
TRBV5-1,NA,many,TRBJ2-5,CASSLAEGIQETQYF,TGCGCCAGCAGCTTGGCCGAAGGGATCCAAGAGACCCAGTACTTC
TRBV4-2,NA,many,TRBJ1-5,CASSQDIAGGIQPQHF,TGTGCCAGCAGCCAAGATATCGCTGGGGGTATCCAGCCCCAGCATTTT
TRBV10-3,NA,many,TRBJ1-2,CAISDGSPGYTF,TGTGCCATCAGTGACGGGAGCCCTGGCTACACCTTC
TRBV5-1,TRBD2,many,TRBJ2-5,CASSSTSGVAWETQYF,TGCGCCAGCAGCTCCACTAGCGGGGTGGCCTGGGAGACCCAGTACTTC
TRBV28,TRBD1,NA,TRBJ2-3,CASTDRPDTQYF,TGTGCCAGTACGGACAGGCCAGATACGCAGTATTTT
TRBV4-3,NA,few,TRBJ1-4,CASSQDRVAKLFF,TGCGCCAGCAGCCAAGACAGGGTAGCAAAACTGTTTTTT
TRBV20-1,NA,many,TRBJ1-1,CSARDPRAGMNTEAFF,TGCAGTGCTAGAGATCCCCGGGCAGGGATGAACACTGAAGCTTTCTTT
TRBV2,TRBD1,NA,TRBJ1-2,CASIQDRIEAGNGYTF,TGTGCCAGCATTCAGGACAGGATAGAGGCCGGGAACGGCTACACCTTC
TRBV3-1,NA,many,TRBJ2-7,CASRPTGTYEQYF,TGTGCCAGCAGGCCGACAGGCACCTACGAGCAGTACTTC
TRBV4-1,NA,NA,TRBJ2-1,CASSQETGRTYNEQFF,TGCGCCAGCAGCCAAGAGACAGGCAGGACCTACAATGAGCAGTTCTTC
TRBV19,TRBD1,NA,TRBJ2-7,CASSSRDRGGEQYF,TGTGCCAGTAGTTCTCGGGACAGGGGAGGCGAGCAGTACTTC
TRBV5-8,NA,NA,TRBJ1-4,CASSGDGEKLFF,TGTGCCAGCTCTGGGGATGGTGAAAAACTGTTTTTT
TRBV4-2,NA,NA,TRBJ2-5,CASSQDLRDQETQYF,TGTGCCAGCAGCCAAGATTTGCGAGACCAAGAGACCCAGTACTTC
TRBV10-1,TRBD1,NA,TRBJ2-3,CASSEGDRADTQYF,TGCGCCAGCAGTGAGGGGGACAGGGCCGATACGCAGTATTTT
TRBV6-5,TRBD1,NA,TRBJ2-7,CASSYRQGQGSAYEQYF,TGTGCCAGCAGTTACAGACAAGGACAGGGGTCCGCCTACGAGCAGTACTTC
TRBV9,TRBD1,many,TRBJ1-1,CASSAGTGLDTEAFF,TGTGCCAGCAGCGCTGGGACAGGGTTGGACACTGAAGCTTTCTTT
TRBV24-1,TRBD1,many,TRBJ2-3,CATSDAQTRDSSKTTDTQYF,TGTGCCACCAGTGATGCGCAAACCCGGGACAGTTCCAAAACCACAGATACGCAGTATTTT
TRBV20-1,NA,many,TRBJ2-1,CSAMAYNEQFF,TGCAGTGCTATGGCATACAATGAGCAGTTCTTC
TRBV7-9,TRBD1,NA,TRBJ1-6,CASSLAEAGGNSPLHF,TGTGCCAGCAGCTTAGCGGAGGCAGGGGGAAATTCACCCCTCCACTTT
TRBV5-4,NA,few,TRBJ2-5,CASSFISRGETQYF,TGTGCCAGCAGCTTCATTTCTCGGGGCGAGACCCAGTACTTC
TRBV29-1,NA,many,TRBJ1-1,CSVEAGTRTEAFF,TGCAGCGTTGAAGCAGGAACCCGAACTGAAGCTTTCTTT
TRBV19,TRBD1,NA,TRBJ2-7,CASSMPGQGSVEQYF,TGTGCCAGTAGTATGCCGGGACAGGGGTCGGTCGAGCAGTACTTC
TRBV7-3,NA,NA,TRBJ2-3,CASSSGGNTDTQYF,TGTGCCAGCAGCTCCGGAGGGAACACAGATACGCAGTATTTT
TRBV20-1,NA,NA,TRBJ2-6,CSSFSGANVLTF,TGCAGCTCCTTCTCTGGGGCCAACGTCCTGACTTTC
TRBV12-3/TRBV12-4,NA,NA,TRBJ2-1,CASRTLNEQFF,TGTGCCAGCAGGACCTTAAATGAGCAGTTCTTC
TRBV20-1,TRBD1,many,TRBJ2-3,CSASQGVTADTQYF,TGCAGTGCTAGCCAGGGGGTCACAGCAGATACGCAGTATTTT
TRBV20-1,NA,many,TRBJ2-3,CSARGQGTDTQYF,TGCAGTGCTAGAGGGCAGGGTACAGATACGCAGTATTTT
TRBV27,NA,few,TRBJ1-1,CASRRGTEAFF,TGTGCCAGCAGGAGGGGAACTGAAGCTTTCTTT
TRBV12-3/TRBV12-4,NA,many,TRBJ2-6,CASGRGTSGANVLTF,TGTGCCAGCGGCAGGGGTACCTCTGGGGCCAACGTCCTGACTTTC
TRBV7-8,TRBD1,NA,TRBJ2-3,CASSLAPGTGRHTQYF,TGTGCCAGCAGCTTAGCGCCCGGGACAGGGAGACATACGCAGTATTTT
TRBV10-3,TRBD2,NA,TRBJ2-1,CAINALAGGNYNEQFF,TGTGCCATCAATGCGCTAGCGGGGGGGAACTACAATGAGCAGTTCTTC
TRBV4-3,TRBD1,NA,TRBJ2-5,CASSTDRGLRETQYF,TGCGCCAGCAGCACAGACAGGGGGCTGAGGGAGACCCAGTACTTC
TRBV5-1,TRBD1,many,TRBJ1-6,CASSWTGRNSPLHF,TGCGCCAGCAGCTGGACAGGGAGAAATTCACCCCTCCACTTT
TRBV6-1,TRBD2,few,TRBJ2-1,CASKLAGGRNEQFF,TGTGCCAGCAAGCTAGCGGGAGGTAGAAATGAGCAGTTCTTC
TRBV14,NA,once,TRBJ2-7,CASSQVMGGAYEQYF,TGTGCCAGCAGCCAAGTTATGGGGGGAGCCTACGAGCAGTACTTC
TRBV5-1,TRBD1,many,TRBJ2-7,CASSPRTGSLYEQYF,TGCGCCAGCAGCCCGAGGACAGGGAGTCTCTACGAGCAGTACTTC
TRBV29-1,TRBD1,NA,TRBJ1-1,CSVEVEGAGTEAFF,TGCAGCGTTGAAGTGGAGGGGGCAGGGACTGAAGCTTTCTTT
TRBV13,TRBD2,NA,TRBJ2-3,CASSLKLAGGADTQYF,TGTGCCAGCAGCTTAAAACTAGCGGGGGGAGCAGATACGCAGTATTTT
TRBV28,NA,NA,TRBJ2-7,CASSFGRGRNEQYF,TGTGCCAGCAGTTTCGGCAGGGGGAGGAACGAGCAGTACTTC
TRBV7-2,TRBD1,many,TRBJ2-7,CASRPDRGEQYF,TGTGCCAGCAGACCCGACAGGGGCGAGCAGTACTTC
TRBV29-1,NA,NA,TRBJ1-3,CSTQFGTGNTIYF,TGCAGCACCCAGTTCGGGACTGGAAACACCATATATTTT
TRBV19,TRBD2,NA,TRBJ2-1,CASSIFARGGAYNEQFF,TGTGCCAGTAGTATATTCGCGCGGGGGGGCGCTTACAATGAGCAGTTCTTC
TRBV25-1,TRBD1,NA,TRBJ1-1,CASNRGNMNTEAFF,TGTGCCAGCAACAGGGGAAACATGAACACTGAAGCTTTCTTT
TRBV20-1,NA,many,TRBJ2-7,CSAVPGGYEQYF,TGCAGTGCCGTACCTGGGGGCTACGAGCAGTACTTC
TRBV15,NA,NA,TRBJ2-7,CATSRDYRSIEQYF,TGTGCCACCAGCAGAGACTACAGGAGTATCGAGCAGTACTTC
TRBV4-1,NA,few,TRBJ2-1,CASSQVAGSGGNEQFF,TGCGCCAGCAGCCAAGTTGCCGGGAGTGGGGGCAATGAGCAGTTCTTC
TRBV6-5,NA,many,TRBJ2-1,CASGRREQFF,TGTGCCAGCGGACGTCGGGAGCAGTTCTTC
TRBV7-3,NA,many,TRBJ2-1,CASSLTEDRSGLGEQFF,TGTGCCAGCAGCTTAACGGAGGATCGTAGCGGCTTGGGTGAGCAGTTCTTC